These 5 T cell receptor beta chains were sequenced from one sample in a study of Graves' ophthalmopathy and Graves' hyperthyroidism. Researchers took RNA transcripts and amplified TCR beta CDR3 regions from them. First-round RT-PCR employed HTBI primers, with a second-round multiplex PCR after it. TCRdb passed the multiplex PCR reads through MiXCR, listing each CDR3 protein once. Of just over 400,000 distinct CDR3 sequences in the sample, 20% to 25% were seen once. Sequenced sample: peripheral blood. The receptors derive from a young woman with stable Graves' hyperthyroidism.

In this sample, this clonotype turned up a few times. This chain connects TRBV6-2 or TRBV6-3 to TRBJ2-2; 11 positions match TRBD2. Trimming at V came to 0 bases and at J to 6 bases, leaving 9 bases not matched to a gene. CDR1 and CDR2 from the germline V gene are MNHEY and SVGEGT. This CDR3 has 18 amino acids. The CDR3 DNA follows: TGTGCCAGCAGTTACTCGAATAGCGGGAGGGCCCCCGCCGGGGAGCTGTTTTTT. Translating it yields CASSYSNSGRAPAGELFF.

This clonotype was recorded many times. The chain employs TRBV2 and TRBJ2-5; TRBD2 agrees at 13 bases. The CDR3 runs to 18 residues. CDR1 SNHLY and CDR2 FYNNEI come from the germline V gene. The junction had 15 bases not matched to a gene; V was cut back by 6 bases and J by 5 bases. CDR3: CASSSGTSGNYGRETQYF. The DNA for the CDR3 is TGTGCCAGCAGCTCCGGGACTAGCGGGAACTATGGCAGGGAGACCCAGTACTTC.

This clonotype was recorded a few times. The chain has TRBV13 and TRBJ2-7; D is possibly TRBD2 (6 bases). CDR1 PRHDT and CDR2 FYEKMQ come from the germline V gene (reference sequence). This CDR3 has 13 residues. The germline V and J ends were trimmed by 4 bases and 6 bases, with 13 bases remaining between them. The CDR3: CASSSGLLREQYF. In nucleotides, the CDR3 is TGTGCCAGCAGCTCGGGACTGCTACGCGAGCAGTACTTC. Filled out from reference TRBV13 and TRBJ2-7, the complete variable domain reads AAGVIQSPRHLIKEKRETATLKCYPIPRHDTVYWYQQGPGQDPQFLISFYEKMQSDKGSIPDRFSAQQFSDYHSELNMSSLELGDSALYFCASSSGLLREQYFGPGTRLTVT.

In this sample, this clonotype turned up once. The genes are TRBV12-3 or TRBV12-4 and TRBJ2-5; TRBD2 matches at 10 bases. The V segment lost 1 base and the J segment 5 bases; nucleotides outside the gene matches: 10. This CDR3 contains 17 residues. For the CDR3, the DNA is TGTGCCAGCAGTTTAGGATCGGTAGCGGGAGGAATGGAGACCCAGTACTTC. Translation gives CASSLGSVAGGMETQYF.

This clonotype was recorded at least ten times. V usage is TRBV30 and J usage is TRBJ2-7; D gene unclear. The V end was cut by 0 bases, the J end by 3 bases, with 3 bases between. Germline values: CDR1 GTSNPN, CDR2 SVGIG (reference sequence). This CDR3 is built from 11 residues. The CDR3 reads CAWSVSYEQYF. CDR3 in DNA: TGTGCCTGGAGTGTTAGCTACGAGCAGTACTTC.